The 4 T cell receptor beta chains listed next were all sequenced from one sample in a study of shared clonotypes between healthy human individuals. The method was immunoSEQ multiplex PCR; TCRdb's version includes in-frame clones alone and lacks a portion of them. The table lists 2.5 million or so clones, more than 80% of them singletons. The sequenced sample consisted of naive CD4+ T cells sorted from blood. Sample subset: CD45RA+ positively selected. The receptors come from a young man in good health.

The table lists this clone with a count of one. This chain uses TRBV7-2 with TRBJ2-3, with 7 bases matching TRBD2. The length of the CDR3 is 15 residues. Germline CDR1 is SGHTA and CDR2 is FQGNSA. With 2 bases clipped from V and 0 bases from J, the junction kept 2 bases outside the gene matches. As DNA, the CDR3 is TGTGCCAGCAGCTTACGGGGGGTGAGCACAGATACGCAGTATTTT. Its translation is CASSLRGVSTDTQYF.

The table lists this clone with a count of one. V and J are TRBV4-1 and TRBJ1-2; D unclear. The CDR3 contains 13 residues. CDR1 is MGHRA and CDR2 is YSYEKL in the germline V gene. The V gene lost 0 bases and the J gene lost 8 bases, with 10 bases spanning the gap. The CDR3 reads CASSQDALRGYTF. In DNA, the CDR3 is TGCGCCAGCAGCCAAGATGCATTGAGAGGCTACACCTTC.

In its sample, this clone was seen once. The CDR3 reads CASSWSGEETQYF. CDR3 DNA: TGTGCCAGCAGCTGGTCAGGGGAAGAGACCCAGTACTTC. The chain couples TRBV7-2 to TRBJ2-5; D possibly corresponds to TRBD1 (6 bases). V gave up 4 bases and J gave up 3 bases, with 9 bases separating them. Germline lookup yields CDR1 SGHTA and CDR2 FQGNSA. This CDR3 has 13 amino acids.

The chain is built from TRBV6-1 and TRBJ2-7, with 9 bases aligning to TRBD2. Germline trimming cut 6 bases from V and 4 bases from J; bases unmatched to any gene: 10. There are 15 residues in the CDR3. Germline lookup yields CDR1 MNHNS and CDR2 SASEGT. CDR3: CASRSLAGTSYEQYF. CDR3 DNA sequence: TGTGCCAGCAGGTCGCTAGCGGGGACCTCGTACGAGCAGTACTTC.